These 6 T cell receptor beta chains originate from one sample sequenced in a study of cytomegalovirus exposure and HLA in healthy donors. Primers for the PCR totalled 60 Vbeta and 13 Jbeta. Data came from immunoSEQ multiplex PCR; TCRdb stores just in-frame clones and leaves some out. Among 150,000 to 200,000 clones listed, 80% to 90% were seen once. Specimen: PBMCs. The receptors here all came from a man aged 45-65 years in good health and CMV-seropositive.

V gene TRBV10-1 combines with J gene TRBJ2-1, with D maybe TRBD1 (5 bases). V was trimmed by 5 bases and J by 8 bases, leaving 13 bases between them. The germline V gene has CDR1 WNHNN and CDR2 SYGVQD (reference sequence). The CDR3 loop spans 13 amino acids. The CDR3 DNA follows: TGCGCCAGCAGTTTATTGACAGCCGATGAGCAGTTCTTC. This encodes CASSLLTADEQFF.

This chain links TRBV5-6 with TRBJ2-3, with D perhaps TRBD2 (5 bases). V lost 3 bases, J lost 3 bases, and 8 bases lay in between. The CDR3 length is 13 residues. CDR1 is SGHDT and CDR2 is YYEEEE in the germline V gene. The CDR3 DNA reads TGTGCCAGCAGCTCTACGGGAACAGATACGCAGTATTTT. Translated: CASSSTGTDTQYF.

This clone came up once. CDR3 residues: CASSLGAGPNSEQYV. The CDR3 coding sequence is TGCGCCAGCAGCTTAGGCGCGGGACCTAACTCCGAGCAGTACGTC. The V and J genes are TRBV5-1 and TRBJ2-7; possibly TRBD2 for D (6 bases). V was cut by 2 bases and J by 6 bases, with 18 bases left in between. The CDR3 totals 15 residues. Germline V gene data show CDR1 as SGHRS and CDR2 as YFSETQ.

This chain joins TRBV7-3 and TRBJ2-1; 10 bases match TRBD1. Germline CDR1 is SGHTA and CDR2 is FQGTGA. The ends lost 2 bases at V and 2 bases at J; junction bases unmatched: 3. The CDR3 runs 16 residues. The DNA for the CDR3 is TGTGCCAGCAGCTTAGGGACAGGGGCTACCTACAATGAGCAGTTCTTC. Its protein is CASSLGTGATYNEQFF. The full variable domain, rest sourced from reference TRBV7-3 and TRBJ2-1, is GAGVSQTPSNKVTEKGKYVELRCDPISGHTALYWYRQSLGQGPEFLIYFQGTGAADDSGLPNDRFFAVRPEGSVSTLKIQRTERGDSAVYLCASSLGTGATYNEQFFGPGTRLTVL.

This clone has only a few counts. V usage is TRBV27 and J usage is TRBJ1-5; D gene uncertain. The V and J ends lost 0 bases and 0 bases respectively, with 6 bases between them. The CDR3 extends over 15 amino acids. Looked up from germline, CDR1 is MNHEY and CDR2 is SMNVEV (reference sequence). CDR3 residues: CASSLSLYSNQPQHF. The CDR3 coding sequence is TGTGCCAGCAGTTTATCTTTATATAGCAATCAGCCCCAGCATTTT.

This clone was observed once. The genes are TRBV5-4 and TRBJ2-4, with a possible D match to TRBD2 (7 bases). This CDR3 is 15 amino acids long. Deletions cut 4 bases from V and 1 base from J, with 12 bases between. Per the germline V gene, CDR1 is SGHNT and CDR2 is YYREEE (reference sequence). CDR3 DNA sequence: TGTGCCAGCAGCGTTGAGGGGGGGGCCAAAAACATTCAGTACTTC. Protein product: CASSVEGGAKNIQYF.